One sample yielded the 21 T cell receptor beta chains listed below, sequenced in a study of T cell responses to AZD1222 COVID-19 vaccine (dated by TCRdb to the early 2020s). The time point label of this sample denotes: about 28 days (+/-7) after the second vaccine dose. Receptor amplification or capture employed the immunoSEQ multiplex PCR assay. Drawn from immuneACCESS, this table holds only the in-frame rearrangements with V and J called that TCRdb kept. Clones are partly lost; checked studies trace under half to an unresolved V gene and leave the rest unexplained. For this sample there are 79,000 or so clones; roughly 87% appear just once. The ten largest clones add up to about 5.2% of the sample. The specimen was peripheral blood, collected 28 days after the second AZD1222 dose. The origin of the receptors is an adult who received the AZD1222 COVID-19 vaccine.

The chain links TRBV9 to TRBJ2-1, with 8 bases identical to TRBD1. The CDR3 extends over 15 amino acids. The J segment lost 0 bases and the V segment lost 3 bases, leaving 2 bases of the junction unmatched. In germline, CDR1 is SGDLS, CDR2 YYNGEE. CDR3 loop: CASSAGQGSYNEQFF. CDR3 sequence (DNA): TGTGCCAGCAGCGCCGGACAGGGCTCCTACAATGAGCAGTTCTTC.

The CDR3 sequence: CASSLVQSLTNSPLHF. The CDR3, as DNA: TGTGCCAGCAGTCTCGTACAGTCATTAACTAATTCACCCCTCCACTTT. The gene calls are TRBV9 and TRBJ1-6; D uncertain. The germline V gene has CDR1 SGDLS and CDR2 YYNGEE. The V and J ends lost 5 bases and 6 bases respectively, with 18 bases between them. The CDR3 runs to 16 residues. The full variable domain, with the rest looked up from reference TRBV9 and TRBJ1-6, is DSGVTQTPKHLITATGQRVTLRCSPRSGDLSVYWYQQSLDQGLQFLIQYYNGEERAKGNILERFSAQQFPDLHSELNLSSLELGDSALYFCASSLVQSLTNSPLHFGNGTRLTVT.

This chain joins TRBV10-3 and TRBJ1-2, with D hard to call. The germline V gene has CDR1 ENHRY and CDR2 SYGVKD. V lost 2 bases to trimming and J lost 0 bases, with 4 bases between them. This CDR3 has 13 residues. As DNA, the CDR3 is TGTGCCATCAGTGAGCTACCTAACTATGGCTACACCTTC. This translates into CAISELPNYGYTF.

This chain uses TRBV6-5 with TRBJ1-2; D gene unclear. CDR3 length: 15 residues. V gave up 8 bases and J gave up 2 bases, with 18 bases separating them. Germline V gene lookup returns CDR1 MNHEY and CDR2 SVGAGI. The CDR3 DNA reads as TGTGCCAGCCGGAGGGATTACGGAGCCAACTATGGCTACACCTTC. The encoded protein is CASRRDYGANYGYTF.

This chain's CDR3 is CASSPLGNEQFF. As DNA, the CDR3 is TGTGCCAGCAGTCCCCTAGGAAATGAGCAGTTCTTC. This chain uses TRBV27 with TRBJ2-1; no clear D. The CDR3 totals 12 residues. V was shortened by 5 bases and J by 7 bases, with 9 bases between the two germline ends. Germline V gene data show CDR1 as MNHEY and CDR2 as SMNVEV (reference sequence).

CDR3 region: CATSDRGTSGYVDEQFF. The CDR3 region has the DNA TGTGCCACCAGTGACCGGGGGACTAGCGGGTATGTCGATGAGCAGTTCTTC. The chain recombines TRBV24-1 with TRBJ2-1, with TRBD2 identical over 12 bases. V lost 4 bases, J lost 8 bases, and 11 bases stayed unmatched. The CDR3 consists of 17 residues. Looked up from germline, CDR1 is KGHDR and CDR2 is SFDVKD.

The CDR3 DNA follows: TGCGCCAGCAGCCAAGAGCCCGGGCGCACCGGGGAGCTGTTTTTT. Encoded protein: CASSQEPGRTGELFF. This chain links TRBV4-3 with TRBJ2-2; D is unclear. This CDR3 is built from 15 residues. Trimming removed 0 bases at V and 4 bases at J, with 9 bases between. Germline-derived CDR1 and CDR2 are LGHNA and YSLEER.

This rearrangement joins TRBV5-8 to TRBJ1-5; no definite D call. This CDR3 has 13 amino acids. V was cut by 1 base and J by 5 bases, with 7 bases left in between. Germline-derived CDR1 and CDR2 are SGHTS and YDEGEE. Here the CDR3 reads CASSLSSDQPQHF. Here the CDR3 DNA reads TGTGCCAGCAGCTTGAGCTCGGATCAGCCCCAGCATTTT.

The rearrangement uses TRBV11-3 and TRBJ2-2; 7 bases align to TRBD2. Germline loops: CDR1 SGHNT, CDR2 YENEEA. The CDR3 consists of 14 residues. Trimming took 5 bases from V and 3 from J; bases not matched to a gene: 3. In DNA, the CDR3 is TGTGCCAGCAGCGGGGGGGAGGACACCGGGGAGCTGTTTTTT. Its translation: CASSGGEDTGELFF.

The V gene is TRBV6-5, the J gene TRBJ2-2; no firm D call. The CDR3 has 13 amino acids. With 7 bases removed from V and 4 bases from J, the gap between germline ends came to 10 bases. Germline V CDR1 and CDR2: MNHEY, SVGAGI. The CDR3 is CASNPALTGELFF. Here the CDR3 DNA reads TGTGCCAGCAATCCGGCGCTCACCGGGGAGCTGTTTTTT.

The V and J genes are TRBV5-4 and TRBJ2-7; 8 bases align to TRBD1. CDR3 length: 13 residues. V dropped 5 bases and J dropped 5; count of bases not matched to a gene: 6. Germline V CDR1 and CDR2: SGHNT, YYREEE (reference sequence). The CDR3 DNA reads TGTGCCAGCAGGATGGACAGGGACCACGAGCAGTACGTC. Residues: CASRMDRDHEQYV.

The chain employs TRBV4-1 and TRBJ1-1; the D gene is possibly TRBD1 (5 bases). The CDR3 is 14 residues long. The V end lost 4 bases, the J end lost 5 bases, and 14 bases lay between the germline ends. Germline V gene data show CDR1 as MGHRA and CDR2 as YSYEKL. The CDR3 loop reads CASSLPTEGTEAFF. CDR3 nucleotide sequence: TGCGCCAGCAGCCTCCCGACGGAGGGGACTGAAGCTTTCTTT.

The chain uses TRBV10-3 and TRBJ2-7; D is perhaps TRBD1 or TRBD2 (6 bases each). V lost 7 bases, J lost 1 base, and 11 bases lay in between. CDR1 is ENHRY, CDR2 SYGVKD, per germline. This CDR3 spans 13 amino acids. The CDR3 DNA reads as TGTGCCATCAACCGGGGGCCATCCTACGAGCAGTACTTC. Amino acid sequence: CAINRGPSYEQYF.

The chain carries TRBV9 and TRBJ2-2; 11 nucleotides agree with TRBD2. The CDR3 spans 17 residues. J was trimmed by 4 bases and V by 3 bases; bases with no gene match: 8. CDR1 is SGDLS, CDR2 YYNGEE, per germline. CDR3 DNA: TGTGCCAGCAGCGCCCACGACCTAGCGGGGGGCACCGGGGAGCTGTTTTTT. This translates into CASSAHDLAGGTGELFF.

This chain connects TRBV20-1 to TRBJ1-5, with D possibly TRBD1 on 5 matching bases. The V gene's germline CDR1 is DFQATT and CDR2 SNEGSKA (reference sequence). Trimming removed 3 bases at V and 0 bases at J, with 12 bases between. The CDR3 contains 15 residues. The DNA for the CDR3 is TGCAGTGCTAGTGCGGGGGGTTATAGCAATCAGCCCCAGCATTTT. Translated, it gives CSASAGGYSNQPQHF.

The V and J genes are TRBV5-1 and TRBJ1-1, with 12 bases matching TRBD1. In germline, CDR1 is SGHRS, CDR2 YFSETQ. The CDR3 spans 14 residues. V was pared by 4 bases and J by 4 bases, with 2 bases of the junction left unmatched. CDR3 amino acids: CASSPGQGATEAFF. CDR3 sequence (DNA): TGCGCCAGCAGCCCGGGACAGGGGGCCACTGAAGCTTTCTTT.

Only one count was recorded for this clone. The rearrangement links TRBV4-3 to TRBJ2-1; no firm D call. Trimming took off 0 bases at V and 7 bases at J, with 10 bases between the two ends. CDR1 is LGHNA and CDR2 is YSLEER in the germline V gene. The CDR3 spans 14 residues. CDR3 DNA sequence: TGCGCCAGCAGCCAAGAACGTATGGTTAATGAGCAGTTCTTC. Its translation: CASSQERMVNEQFF.

The chain couples TRBV9 to TRBJ2-1, with D possibly TRBD1 on 6 matching bases. Germline CDR1 reads SGDLS; CDR2 reads YYNGEE. This CDR3 is 14 amino acids long. Trimming took 0 bases from V and 4 from J, leaving 8 bases between them. CDR3: CASSVGQGYNEQFF. The DNA of the CDR3 is TGTGCCAGCAGCGTAGGCCAGGGGTACAATGAGCAGTTCTTC.

This clone was picked up a small number of times. V gene TRBV5-1 combines with J gene TRBJ2-1; a possible D gene is TRBD2 (7 bases). The CDR3 length is 15 residues. V was clipped by 2 bases and J by 9 bases, with 18 bases between them. Germline V gene data show CDR1 as SGHRS and CDR2 as YFSETQ. CDR3 DNA sequence: TGCGCCAGCAGCTTTGCGGGGGCCCTTTTGAGTGAGCAGTTCTTC. Translation gives CASSFAGALLSEQFF. Full variable domain (missing parts from reference TRBV5-1 and TRBJ2-1): KAGVTQTPRYLIKTRGQQVTLSCSPISGHRSVSWYQQTPGQGLQFLFEYFSETQRNKGNFPGRFSGRQFSNSRSEMNVSTLELGDSALYLCASSFAGALLSEQFFGPGTRLTVL.

The rearrangement joins TRBV9 to TRBJ2-7, with 8 bases matching TRBD1. The trim removed 3 bases at V and 5 bases at J, leaving 13 bases unmatched. Per the germline V gene, CDR1 is SGDLS and CDR2 is YYNGEE. This CDR3 contains 16 residues. The CDR3 DNA sequence: TGTGCCAGCAGCGGCGGTACTCAGGGGGCAGTAAACGAGCAGTACTTC. Protein: CASSGGTQGAVNEQYF.

The rearrangement joins TRBV5-1 to TRBJ2-5, with D possibly called TRBD1 or TRBD2 (5 bases each). CDR1 is SGHRS, CDR2 YFSETQ, per germline. V dropped 0 bases and J dropped 5 bases, with 11 bases sitting between them. The CDR3 is 14 amino acids. The CDR3 here is CASSLGQGGETQYF. The DNA for the CDR3 is TGCGCCAGCAGCTTGGGCCAGGGCGGGGAGACCCAGTACTTC.